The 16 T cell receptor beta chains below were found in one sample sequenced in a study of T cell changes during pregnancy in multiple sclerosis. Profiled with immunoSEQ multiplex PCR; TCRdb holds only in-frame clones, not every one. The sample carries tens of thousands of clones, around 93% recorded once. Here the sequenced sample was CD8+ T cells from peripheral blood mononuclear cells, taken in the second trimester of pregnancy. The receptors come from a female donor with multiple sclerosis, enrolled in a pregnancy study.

CDR3 sequence (DNA): TGTGCCAGCAGCTTGGCGGGGACCACTGAAGCTTTCTTT. Amino acids: CASSLAGTTEAFF. V and J are TRBV7-3 and TRBJ1-1; TRBD1 is a possible D gene (5 bases). There are 13 residues in the CDR3. Germline V gives CDR1 SGHTA, CDR2 FQGTGA. Trimming removed 3 bases at V and 4 bases at J, with 9 bases between.

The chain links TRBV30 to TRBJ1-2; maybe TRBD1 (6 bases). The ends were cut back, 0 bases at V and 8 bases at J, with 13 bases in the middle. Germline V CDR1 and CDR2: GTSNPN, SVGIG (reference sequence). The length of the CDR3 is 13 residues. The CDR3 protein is CAWSVMGASGYTF. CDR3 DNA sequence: TGTGCCTGGAGTGTAATGGGGGCTAGCGGCTACACCTTC.

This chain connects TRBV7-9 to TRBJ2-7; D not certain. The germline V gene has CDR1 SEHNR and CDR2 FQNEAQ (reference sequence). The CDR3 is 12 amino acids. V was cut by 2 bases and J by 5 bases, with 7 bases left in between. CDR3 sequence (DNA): TGTGCCAGCAGCTTAATCGGAGACGAGCAGTACTTC. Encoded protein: CASSLIGDEQYF.

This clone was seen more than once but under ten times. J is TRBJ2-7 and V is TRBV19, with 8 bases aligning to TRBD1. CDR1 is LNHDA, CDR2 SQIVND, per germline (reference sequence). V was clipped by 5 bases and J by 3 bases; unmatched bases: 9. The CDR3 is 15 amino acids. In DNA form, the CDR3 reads TGTGCCAGTAGTCCAATGGGACAGGTATACTACGAGCAGTACTTC. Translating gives CASSPMGQVYYEQYF.

The CDR3 region has the DNA TGTGCCAGCAGTTTATTCTTCGGGACTCTCCGGGAGCAGTTCTTC. Translated: CASSLFFGTLREQFF. The V call is TRBV28, the J call TRBJ2-1; D is possibly TRBD2 (6 bases). The CDR3 is 15 residues long. V was shortened by 1 base and J by 10 bases, with 17 bases between the two germline ends. Germline V lookup: CDR1 MDHEN, CDR2 SYDVKM.

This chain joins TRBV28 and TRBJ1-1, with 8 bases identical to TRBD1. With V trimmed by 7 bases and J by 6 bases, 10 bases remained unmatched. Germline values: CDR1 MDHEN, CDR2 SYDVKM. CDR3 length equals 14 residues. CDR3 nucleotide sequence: TGTGCCAGCATACACACCGGGACAGGCCCTGAAGCTTTCTTT. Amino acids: CASIHTGTGPEAFF.

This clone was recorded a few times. CDR3 nucleotides: TGTGCCAGTAGTATAGCAGGGGGTAATCAGCCCCAGCATTTT. Amino acids: CASSIAGGNQPQHF. V and J are TRBV19 and TRBJ1-5, with 7 bases fitting TRBD1. V dropped 1 base and J dropped 4; count of bases not matched to a gene: 1. The CDR3 totals 14 residues. Germline loops: CDR1 LNHDA, CDR2 SQIVND (reference sequence). Based on the CDR3 plus reference TRBV19 and TRBJ1-5, the full variable domain is DGGITQSPKYLFRKEGQNVTLSCEQNLNHDAMYWYRQDPGQGLRLIYYSQIVNDFQKGDIAEGYSVSREKKESFPLTVTSAQKNPTAFYLCASSIAGGNQPQHFGDGTRLSIL.

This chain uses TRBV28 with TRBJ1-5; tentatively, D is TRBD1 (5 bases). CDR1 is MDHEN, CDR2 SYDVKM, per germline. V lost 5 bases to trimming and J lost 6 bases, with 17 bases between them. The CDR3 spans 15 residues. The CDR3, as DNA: TGTGCCAGCAGTGCAACCGACCAGGGAGGTCAGCCCCAGCATTTT. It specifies CASSATDQGGQPQHF. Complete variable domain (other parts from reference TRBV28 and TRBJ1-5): DVKVTQSSRYLVKRTGEKVFLECVQDMDHENMFWYRQDPGLGLRLIYFSYDVKMKEKGDIPEGYSVSREKKERFSLILESASTNQTSMYLCASSATDQGGQPQHFGDGTRLSIL.

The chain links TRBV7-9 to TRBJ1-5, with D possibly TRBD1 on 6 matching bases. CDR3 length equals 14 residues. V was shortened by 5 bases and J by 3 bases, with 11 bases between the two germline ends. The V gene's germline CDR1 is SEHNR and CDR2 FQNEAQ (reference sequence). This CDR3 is CASSPDRSNQPQHF. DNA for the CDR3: TGTGCCAGCAGCCCCGACAGGTCCAATCAGCCCCAGCATTTT.

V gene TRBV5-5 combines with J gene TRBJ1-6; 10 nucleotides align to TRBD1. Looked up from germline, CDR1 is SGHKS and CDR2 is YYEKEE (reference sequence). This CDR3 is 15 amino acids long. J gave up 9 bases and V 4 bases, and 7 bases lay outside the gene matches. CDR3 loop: CASSVGQGFRSPLHF. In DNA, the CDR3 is TGTGCCAGCAGCGTGGGACAGGGGTTCCGTTCACCCCTCCACTTT.

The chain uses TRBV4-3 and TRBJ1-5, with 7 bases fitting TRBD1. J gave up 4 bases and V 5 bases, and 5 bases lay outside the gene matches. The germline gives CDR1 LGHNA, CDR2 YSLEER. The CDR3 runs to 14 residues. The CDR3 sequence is CASSEGAGNQPQHF. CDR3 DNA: TGCGCCAGCAGCGAGGGGGCGGGAAATCAGCCCCAGCATTTT.

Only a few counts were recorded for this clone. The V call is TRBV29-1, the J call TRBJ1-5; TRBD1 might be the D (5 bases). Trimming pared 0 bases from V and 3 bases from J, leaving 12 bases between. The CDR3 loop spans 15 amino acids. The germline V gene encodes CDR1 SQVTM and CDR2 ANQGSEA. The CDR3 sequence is CSVEDGGGINQPQHF. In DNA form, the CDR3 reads TGCAGCGTTGAAGATGGGGGAGGCATCAATCAGCCCCAGCATTTT.

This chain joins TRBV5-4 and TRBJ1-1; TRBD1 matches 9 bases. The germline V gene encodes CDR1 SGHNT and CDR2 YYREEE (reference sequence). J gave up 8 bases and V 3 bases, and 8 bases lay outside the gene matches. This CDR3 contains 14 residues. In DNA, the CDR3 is TGTGCCAGCAGCTGGGAACAGGGGGCTTCGGAAGCTTTCTTT. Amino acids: CASSWEQGASEAFF.

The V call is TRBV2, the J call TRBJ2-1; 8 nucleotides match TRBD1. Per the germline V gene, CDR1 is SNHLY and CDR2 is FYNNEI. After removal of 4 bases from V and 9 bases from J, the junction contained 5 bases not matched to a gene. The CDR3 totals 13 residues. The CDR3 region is CASSGTGIGEQFF. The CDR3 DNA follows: TGTGCCAGCAGTGGGACAGGGATCGGTGAGCAGTTCTTC.

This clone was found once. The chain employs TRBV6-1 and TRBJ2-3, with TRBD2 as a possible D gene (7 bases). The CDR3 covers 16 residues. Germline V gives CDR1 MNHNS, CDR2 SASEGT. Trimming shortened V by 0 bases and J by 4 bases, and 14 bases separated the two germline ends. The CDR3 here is CASSEAGQGRADTQYF. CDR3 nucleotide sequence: TGTGCCAGCAGTGAAGCAGGCCAGGGGAGGGCAGATACGCAGTATTTT.

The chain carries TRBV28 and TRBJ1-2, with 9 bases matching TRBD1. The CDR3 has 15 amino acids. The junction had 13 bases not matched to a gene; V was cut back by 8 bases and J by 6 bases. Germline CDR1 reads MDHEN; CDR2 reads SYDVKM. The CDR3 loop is CASSGTGSWNNGYTF. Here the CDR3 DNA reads TGTGCCAGCTCCGGGACAGGGAGTTGGAACAATGGCTACACCTTC.